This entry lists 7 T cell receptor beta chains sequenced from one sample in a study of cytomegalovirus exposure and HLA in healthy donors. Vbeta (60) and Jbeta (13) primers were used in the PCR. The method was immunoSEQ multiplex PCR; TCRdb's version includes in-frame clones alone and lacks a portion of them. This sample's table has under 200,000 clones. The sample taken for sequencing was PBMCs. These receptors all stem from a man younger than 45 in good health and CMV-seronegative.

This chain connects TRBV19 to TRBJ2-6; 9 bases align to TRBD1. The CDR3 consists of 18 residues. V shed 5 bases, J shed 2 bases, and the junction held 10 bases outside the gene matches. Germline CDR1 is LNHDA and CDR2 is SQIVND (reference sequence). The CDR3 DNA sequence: TGTGCCAGTAGTTCACAATTGAGACAGGGGGCTGGGGCCAACGTCCTGACTTTC. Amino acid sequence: CASSSQLRQGAGANVLTF.

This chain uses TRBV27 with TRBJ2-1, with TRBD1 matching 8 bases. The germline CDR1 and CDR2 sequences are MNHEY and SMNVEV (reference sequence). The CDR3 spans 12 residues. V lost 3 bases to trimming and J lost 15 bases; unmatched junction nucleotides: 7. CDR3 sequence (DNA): TGTGCCAGCAGTTTGCTACAGGGGGTTAGGTTCTTC. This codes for CASSLLQGVRFF.

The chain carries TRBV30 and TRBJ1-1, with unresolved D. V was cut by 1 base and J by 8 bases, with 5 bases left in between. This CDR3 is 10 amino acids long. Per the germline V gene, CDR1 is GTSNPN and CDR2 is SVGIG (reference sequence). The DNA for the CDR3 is TGTGCCTGGAGTGGAGTCGAAGCTTTCTTT. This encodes CAWSGVEAFF. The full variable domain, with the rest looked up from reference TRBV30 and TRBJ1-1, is SQTIHQWPATLVQPVGSPLSLECTVEGTSNPNLYWYRQAAGRGLQLLFYSVGIGQISSEVPQNLSASRPQDRQFILSSKKLLLSDSGFYLCAWSGVEAFFGQGTRLTVV.

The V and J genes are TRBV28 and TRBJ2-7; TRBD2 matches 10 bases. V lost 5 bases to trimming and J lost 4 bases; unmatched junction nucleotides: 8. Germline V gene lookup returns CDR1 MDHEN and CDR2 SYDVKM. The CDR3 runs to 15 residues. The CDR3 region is CASSGEVAGGYEQYF. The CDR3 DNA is TGTGCCAGCAGTGGAGAAGTAGCGGGAGGTTACGAGCAGTACTTC.

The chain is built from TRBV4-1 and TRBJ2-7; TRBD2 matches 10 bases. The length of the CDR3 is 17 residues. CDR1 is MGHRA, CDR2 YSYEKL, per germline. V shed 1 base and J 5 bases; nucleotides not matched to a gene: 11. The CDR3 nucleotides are TGCGCCAGCAGCCAAGTCCATGGGCTAGCGGGAGTTAACGAGCAGTACTTC. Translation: CASSQVHGLAGVNEQYF.

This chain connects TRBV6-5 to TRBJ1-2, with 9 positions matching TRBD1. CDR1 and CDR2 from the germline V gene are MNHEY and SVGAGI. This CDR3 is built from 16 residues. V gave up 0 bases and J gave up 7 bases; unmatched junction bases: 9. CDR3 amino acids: CASSYSEVTGGSGYTF. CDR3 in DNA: TGTGCCAGCAGTTACTCGGAGGTGACAGGGGGTTCTGGCTACACCTTC.

The CDR3 is CASSGTTNTGELFF. The DNA of the CDR3 is TGTGCCAGCAGTGGGACAACGAACACCGGGGAGCTGTTTTTT. The gene calls are TRBV9 and TRBJ2-2; D perhaps matches TRBD1 (6 bases). The CDR3 loop spans 14 amino acids. The germline V and J ends were trimmed by 5 bases and 0 bases, with 8 bases remaining between them. CDR1 SGDLS and CDR2 YYNGEE come from the germline V gene.